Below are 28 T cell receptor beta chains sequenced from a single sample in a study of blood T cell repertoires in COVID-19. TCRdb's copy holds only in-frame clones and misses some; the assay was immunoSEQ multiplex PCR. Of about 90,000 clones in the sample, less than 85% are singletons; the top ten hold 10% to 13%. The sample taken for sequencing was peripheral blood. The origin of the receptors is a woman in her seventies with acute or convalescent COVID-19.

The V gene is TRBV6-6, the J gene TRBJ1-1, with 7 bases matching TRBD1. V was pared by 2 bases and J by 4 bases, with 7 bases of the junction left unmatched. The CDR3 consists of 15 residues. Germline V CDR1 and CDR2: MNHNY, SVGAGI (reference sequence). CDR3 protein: CASSYDLTGATEAFF. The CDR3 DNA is TGTGCCAGCAGTTACGACCTTACAGGGGCCACTGAAGCTTTCTTT.

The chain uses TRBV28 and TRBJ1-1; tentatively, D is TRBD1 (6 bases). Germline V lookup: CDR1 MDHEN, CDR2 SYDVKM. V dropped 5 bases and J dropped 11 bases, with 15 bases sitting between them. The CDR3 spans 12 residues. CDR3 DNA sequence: TGTGCCAGCAGTCCTCACAGGGCGGGTGCTTTCTTT. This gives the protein CASSPHRAGAFF.

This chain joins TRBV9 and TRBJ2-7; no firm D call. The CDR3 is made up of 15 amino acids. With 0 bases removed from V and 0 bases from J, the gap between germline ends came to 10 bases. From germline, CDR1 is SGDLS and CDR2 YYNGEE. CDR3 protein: CASSVAPGISYEQYF. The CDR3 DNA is TGTGCCAGCAGCGTAGCTCCGGGTATCTCCTACGAGCAGTACTTC.

The CDR3 DNA reads TGTGCCAGCAGCTTAAATGCAGGACAGGGGGGTAATTCACCCCTCCACTTT. It codes for CASSLNAGQGGNSPLHF. This chain uses TRBV7-9 with TRBJ1-6, with 10 bases identical to TRBD1. Germline V gene sequence: CDR1 SEHNR, CDR2 FQNEAQ (reference sequence). The CDR3 has 17 residues. V was clipped by 2 bases and J by 6 bases; unmatched bases: 7.

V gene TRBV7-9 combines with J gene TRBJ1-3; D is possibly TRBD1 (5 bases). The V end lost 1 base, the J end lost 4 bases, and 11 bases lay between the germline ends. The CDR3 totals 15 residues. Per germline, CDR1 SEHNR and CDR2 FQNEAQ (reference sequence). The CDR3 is CASSLGAGVGNTIYF. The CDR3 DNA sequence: TGTGCCAGCAGCTTAGGTGCGGGGGTCGGAAACACCATATATTTT.

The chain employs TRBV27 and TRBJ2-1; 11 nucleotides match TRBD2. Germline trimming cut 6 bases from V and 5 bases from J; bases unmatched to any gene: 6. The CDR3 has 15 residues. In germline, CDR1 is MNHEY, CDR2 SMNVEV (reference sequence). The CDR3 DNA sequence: TGTGCCAGCAGCCGGACTAGCGGGCGTCACAATGAGCAGTTCTTC. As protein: CASSRTSGRHNEQFF.

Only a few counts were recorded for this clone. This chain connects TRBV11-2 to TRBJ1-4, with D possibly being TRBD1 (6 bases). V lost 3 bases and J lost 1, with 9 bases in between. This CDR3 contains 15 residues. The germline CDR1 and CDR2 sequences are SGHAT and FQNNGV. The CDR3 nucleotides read TGTGCCAGCAGCTTCACACAGGGAACTAATGAAAAACTGTTTTTT. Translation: CASSFTQGTNEKLFF.

CDR3 sequence (DNA): TGTGCCAGCAGGGGAGCAGGGGGGTACGAGCAGTACTTC. It translates to CASRGAGGYEQYF. The chain employs TRBV27 and TRBJ2-7; D is possibly TRBD1 (7 bases). V dropped 6 bases and J dropped 4 bases, with 13 bases sitting between them. The CDR3 has 13 amino acids. Germline V gene sequence: CDR1 MNHEY, CDR2 SMNVEV (reference sequence).

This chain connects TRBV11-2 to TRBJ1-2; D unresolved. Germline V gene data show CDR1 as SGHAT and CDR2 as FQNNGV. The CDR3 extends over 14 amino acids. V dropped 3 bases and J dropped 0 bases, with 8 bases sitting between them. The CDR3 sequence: CASSFGLSNYGYTF. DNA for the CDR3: TGTGCCAGCAGCTTTGGACTCTCTAACTATGGCTACACCTTC.

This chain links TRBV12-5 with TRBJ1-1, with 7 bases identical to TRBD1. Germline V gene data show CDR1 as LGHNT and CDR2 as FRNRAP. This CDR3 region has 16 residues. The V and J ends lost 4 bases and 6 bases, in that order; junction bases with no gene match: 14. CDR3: CASGSTPGGRPAEAFF. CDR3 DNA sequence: TGTGCTAGTGGTTCCACACCAGGGGGGCGCCCTGCTGAAGCTTTCTTT.

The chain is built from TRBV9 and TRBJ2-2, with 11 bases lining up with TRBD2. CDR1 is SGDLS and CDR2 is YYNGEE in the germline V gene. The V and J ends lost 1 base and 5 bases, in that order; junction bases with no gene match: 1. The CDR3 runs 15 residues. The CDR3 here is CASSVLAGGTGELFF. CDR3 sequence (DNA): TGTGCCAGCAGCGTACTAGCGGGAGGAACCGGGGAGCTGTTTTTT.

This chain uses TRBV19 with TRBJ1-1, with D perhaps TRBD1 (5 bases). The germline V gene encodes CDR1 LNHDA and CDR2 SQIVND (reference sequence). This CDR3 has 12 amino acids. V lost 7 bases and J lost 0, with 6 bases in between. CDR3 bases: TGTGCCAGTAAACAGGTGAACACTGAAGCTTTCTTT. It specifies CASKQVNTEAFF.

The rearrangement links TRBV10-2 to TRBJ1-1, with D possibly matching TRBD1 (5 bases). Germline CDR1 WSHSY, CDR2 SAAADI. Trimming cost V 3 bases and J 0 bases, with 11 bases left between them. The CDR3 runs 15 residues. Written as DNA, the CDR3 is TGCGCCAGCAGTGATAAGGCAGGGATGAACACTGAAGCTTTCTTT. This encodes CASSDKAGMNTEAFF.

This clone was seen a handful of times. CDR3 protein: CASSVDISQPQHF. CDR3 bases: TGTGCCAGCAGCGTAGACATATCTCAGCCCCAGCATTTT. The rearrangement uses TRBV9 and TRBJ1-5; D not resolved. V was shortened by 0 bases and J by 6 bases, with 7 bases between the two germline ends. The CDR3 is made up of 13 amino acids. CDR1 is SGDLS and CDR2 is YYNGEE in the germline V gene.

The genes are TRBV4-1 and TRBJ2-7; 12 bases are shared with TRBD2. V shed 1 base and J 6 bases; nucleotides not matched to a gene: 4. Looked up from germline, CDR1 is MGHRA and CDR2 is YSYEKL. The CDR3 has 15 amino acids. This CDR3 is CASSQGLAGVGEQYF. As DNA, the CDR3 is TGCGCCAGCAGCCAAGGACTAGCGGGGGTGGGCGAGCAGTACTTC.

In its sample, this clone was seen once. The CDR3: CASSLWQGAIVANTGELFF. For the CDR3, the DNA is TGTGCCAGCAGTTTGTGGCAGGGGGCGATTGTTGCGAACACCGGGGAGCTGTTTTTT. The V call is TRBV28, the J call TRBJ2-2, with 8 nucleotides matching TRBD1. There are 19 residues in the CDR3. Germline V gene sequence: CDR1 MDHEN, CDR2 SYDVKM. V was clipped by 3 bases and J by 0 bases; unmatched bases: 12.

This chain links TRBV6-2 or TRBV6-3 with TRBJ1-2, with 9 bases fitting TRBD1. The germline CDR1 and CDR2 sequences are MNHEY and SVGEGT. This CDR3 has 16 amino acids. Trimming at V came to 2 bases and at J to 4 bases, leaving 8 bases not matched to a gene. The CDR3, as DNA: TGTGCCAGCAGTTACACAACACAGGGGGCTGGCTATGGCTACACCTTC. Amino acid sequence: CASSYTTQGAGYGYTF.

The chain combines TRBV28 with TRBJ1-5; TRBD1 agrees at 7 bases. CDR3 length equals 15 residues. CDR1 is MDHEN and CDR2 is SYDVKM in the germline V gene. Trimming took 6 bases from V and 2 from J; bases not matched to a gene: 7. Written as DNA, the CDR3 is TGTGCCAGCAGAAGACAGGGAGGAGGCAATCAGCCCCAGCATTTT. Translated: CASRRQGGGNQPQHF. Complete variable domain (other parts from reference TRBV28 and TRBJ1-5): DVKVTQSSRYLVKRTGEKVFLECVQDMDHENMFWYRQDPGLGLRLIYFSYDVKMKEKGDIPEGYSVSREKKERFSLILESASTNQTSMYLCASRRQGGGNQPQHFGDGTRLSIL.

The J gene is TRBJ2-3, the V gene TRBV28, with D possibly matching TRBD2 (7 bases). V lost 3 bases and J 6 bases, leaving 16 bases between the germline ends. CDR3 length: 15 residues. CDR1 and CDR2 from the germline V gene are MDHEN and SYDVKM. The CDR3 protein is CASSLSGGYRDTQYF. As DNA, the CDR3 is TGTGCCAGCAGTTTGTCGGGGGGCTATAGGGATACGCAGTATTTT.

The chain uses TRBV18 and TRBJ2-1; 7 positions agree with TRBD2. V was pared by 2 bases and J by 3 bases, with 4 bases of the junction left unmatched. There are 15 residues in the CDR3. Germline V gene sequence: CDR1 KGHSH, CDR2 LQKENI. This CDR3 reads CASSPVRGDYNEQFF. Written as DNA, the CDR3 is TGTGCCAGCTCACCAGTTCGGGGGGACTACAATGAGCAGTTCTTC. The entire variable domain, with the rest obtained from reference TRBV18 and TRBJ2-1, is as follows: NAGVMQNPRHLVRRRGQEARLRCSPMKGHSHVYWYRQLPEEGLKFMVYLQKENIIDESGMPKERFSAEFPKEGPSILRIQQVVRGDSAAYFCASSPVRGDYNEQFFGPGTRLTVL.

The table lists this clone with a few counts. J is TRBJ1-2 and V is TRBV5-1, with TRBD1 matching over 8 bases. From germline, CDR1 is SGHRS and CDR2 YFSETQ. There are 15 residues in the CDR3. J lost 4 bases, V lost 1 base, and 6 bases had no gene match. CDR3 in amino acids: CASSLSPGGIYGYTF. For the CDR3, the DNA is TGCGCCAGCAGCTTGTCGCCAGGGGGCATCTATGGCTACACCTTC. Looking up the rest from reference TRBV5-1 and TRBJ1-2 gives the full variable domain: KAGVTQTPRYLIKTRGQQVTLSCSPISGHRSVSWYQQTPGQGLQFLFEYFSETQRNKGNFPGRFSGRQFSNSRSEMNVSTLELGDSALYLCASSLSPGGIYGYTFGSGTRLTVV.

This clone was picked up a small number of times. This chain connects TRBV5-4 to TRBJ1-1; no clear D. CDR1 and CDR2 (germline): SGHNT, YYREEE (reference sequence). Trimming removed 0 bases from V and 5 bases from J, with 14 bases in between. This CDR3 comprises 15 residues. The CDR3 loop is CASSLDVARKTEAFF. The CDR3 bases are TGTGCCAGCAGCTTGGACGTTGCCAGAAAAACTGAAGCTTTCTTT.

DNA for the CDR3: TGTGCCAGCAGTGAAGGCCAGGAAAGCACAGATACGCAGTATTTT. This encodes CASSEGQESTDTQYF. The rearrangement joins TRBV2 to TRBJ2-3; D call uncertain. CDR1 is SNHLY, CDR2 FYNNEI, per germline. The CDR3 contains 15 residues. Between the trimmed V and J ends, which lost 1 base and 0 bases, there was a span of 8 bases. The variable domain in full, completed from reference TRBV2 and TRBJ2-3, reads EPEVTQTPSHQVTQMGQEVILRCVPISNHLYFYWYRQILGQKVEFLVSFYNNEISEKSEIFDDQFSVERPDGSNFTLKIRSTKLEDSAMYFCASSEGQESTDTQYFGPGTRLTVL.

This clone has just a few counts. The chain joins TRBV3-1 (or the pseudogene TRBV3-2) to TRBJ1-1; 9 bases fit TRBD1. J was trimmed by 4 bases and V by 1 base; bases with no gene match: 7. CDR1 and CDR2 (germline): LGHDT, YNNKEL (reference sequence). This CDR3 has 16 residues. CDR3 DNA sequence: TGTGCCAGCAGCCAAGTAACAGGGGGCGCGGGCACTGAAGCTTTCTTT. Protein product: CASSQVTGGAGTEAFF.

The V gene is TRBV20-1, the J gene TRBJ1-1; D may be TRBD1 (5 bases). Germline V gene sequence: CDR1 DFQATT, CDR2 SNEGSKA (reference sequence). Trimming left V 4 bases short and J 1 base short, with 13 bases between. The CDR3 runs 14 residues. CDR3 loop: CSANEGRRNTEAFF. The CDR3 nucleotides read TGCAGTGCTAATGAGGGGCGCCGGAACACTGAAGCTTTCTTT.

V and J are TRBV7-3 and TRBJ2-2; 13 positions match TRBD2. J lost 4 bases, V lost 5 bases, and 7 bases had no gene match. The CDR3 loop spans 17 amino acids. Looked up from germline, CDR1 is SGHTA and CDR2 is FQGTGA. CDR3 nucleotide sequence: TGTGCCAGCAGCCGTCGACTAGCGGGAGGAATCACCGGGGAGCTGTTTTTT. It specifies CASSRRLAGGITGELFF.

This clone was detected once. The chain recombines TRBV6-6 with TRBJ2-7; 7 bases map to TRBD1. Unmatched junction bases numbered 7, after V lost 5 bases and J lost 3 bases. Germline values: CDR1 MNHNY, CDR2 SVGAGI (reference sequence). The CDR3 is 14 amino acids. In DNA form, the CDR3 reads TGTGCCAGCAGTCCCGGACAGGTGCACTACGAGCAGTACTTC. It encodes CASSPGQVHYEQYF.

For the CDR3, the DNA is TGTGCCAGCGGCTCCGCGCAGGGTAGCAATCAGCCCCAGCATTTT. This translates into CASGSAQGSNQPQHF. The chain combines TRBV6-5 with TRBJ1-5; D might be TRBD1 (5 bases). V lost 8 bases and J lost 0, with 14 bases in between. This CDR3 contains 15 residues. Per the germline V gene, CDR1 is MNHEY and CDR2 is SVGAGI.